Listed here are 3 T cell receptor beta chains from one sample, sequenced in a study of blood T cell repertoires in COVID-19. Profiled with immunoSEQ multiplex PCR; TCRdb holds only in-frame clones, not every one. The repertoire holds hundreds of thousands of clones, with under 90% as singletons. Sequencing was carried out using peripheral blood. These receptors all come from a woman aged 80 or older with acute or convalescent COVID-19.

The genes are TRBV20-1 and TRBJ2-3, with 10 nucleotides matching TRBD2. The V gene's germline CDR1 is DFQATT and CDR2 SNEGSKA (reference sequence). V was clipped by 3 bases and J by 2 bases; unmatched bases: 8. The CDR3 contains 16 residues. The CDR3 DNA follows: TGCAGTGCTAGTGCTTCTAGCGGGGGATTCACAGATACGCAGTATTTT. This sequence encodes CSASASSGGFTDTQYF.

This chain joins TRBV27 and TRBJ1-2; D ambiguous. V dropped 6 bases and J dropped 0 bases, with 11 bases sitting between them. Germline lookup yields CDR1 MNHEY and CDR2 SMNVEV (reference sequence). This CDR3 contains 14 residues. CDR3: CASSPGRPNYGYTF. The CDR3 nucleotides are TGTGCCAGCAGCCCCGGGAGACCTAACTATGGCTACACCTTC.

The V call is TRBV11-3, the J call TRBJ1-1; D is ambiguous. V was pared by 5 bases and J by 1 base, with 14 bases between. The CDR3 has 15 residues. Germline CDR1 is SGHNT and CDR2 is YENEEA. CDR3 sequence (DNA): TGTGCCAGCAGCCCCTCCACACCAGGGAACACTGAAGCTTTCTTT. Its translation is CASSPSTPGNTEAFF.